One and the same sample provided the 28 T cell receptor beta chains below, sequenced in a study of blood T cell repertoires in COVID-19 (dated by TCRdb to 2019 to 2021). Library construction relied on the immunoSEQ multiplex PCR assay. In its TCRdb copy, this immuneACCESS table keeps in-frame sequences only and misses some clones. Where compared with another copy, unresolved V genes explain less than half of these, and the others have no known cause. The sample includes about 53,000 clones, with approximately 85% observed a single time. Approximately 3% of the sample is taken by the ten largest. Sequencing was done on a sample of peripheral blood. Receptors originate from a woman aged 55-69 years with acute or convalescent COVID-19.

The CDR3 reads CASSRGQGAYGYTF. DNA of the CDR3: TGTGCCAGCAGCCGTGGACAGGGGGCTTATGGCTACACCTTC. The chain is built from TRBV3-1 (or the pseudogene TRBV3-2) and TRBJ1-2; TRBD1 matches 11 bases. Per the germline V gene, CDR1 is LGHDT and CDR2 is YNNKEL (reference sequence). CDR3 length: 14 amino acids. V was clipped by 4 bases and J by 5 bases; unmatched bases: 3.

The chain uses TRBV29-1 and TRBJ1-1; 7 bases agree with TRBD1. Trimming at V came to 4 bases and at J to 2 bases, leaving 7 bases not matched to a gene. Germline CDR1 reads SQVTM; CDR2 reads ANQGSEA. CDR3 length equals 14 residues. The CDR3 sequence is CSVGVGGLNTEAFF. DNA of the CDR3: TGCAGCGTTGGGGTAGGGGGCCTTAACACTGAAGCTTTCTTT.

The rearrangement links TRBV2 to TRBJ1-2, with D maybe TRBD1 (6 bases). From germline, CDR1 is SNHLY and CDR2 FYNNEI. CDR3 size: 11 residues. Trimming shortened V by 6 bases and J by 7 bases, and 9 bases separated the two germline ends. Here the CDR3 reads CASRETGGYTF. In nucleotides, the CDR3 is TGTGCCAGCAGAGAGACAGGTGGCTACACCTTC.

The J gene is TRBJ1-1, the V gene TRBV29-1, with TRBD1 identical over 8 bases. J was trimmed by 1 base and V by 7 bases; bases with no gene match: 8. The CDR3 has 14 amino acids. Germline V gives CDR1 SQVTM, CDR2 ANQGSEA. CDR3 in amino acids: CSAPGGAANTEAFF. The CDR3 DNA is TGCAGCGCACCAGGGGGCGCGGCGAACACTGAAGCTTTCTTT.

The V gene is TRBV6-5, the J gene TRBJ2-1, with D possibly matching TRBD2 (5 bases). The germline V gene encodes CDR1 MNHEY and CDR2 SVGAGI. The CDR3 length is 16 residues. The V end was cut by 2 bases, the J end by 4 bases, with 15 bases between. This CDR3 is CASSYGRKGVYNEQFF. Here the CDR3 DNA reads TGTGCCAGCAGTTACGGGCGGAAGGGAGTATACAATGAGCAGTTCTTC.

The chain is built from TRBV29-1 and TRBJ1-5; TRBD1 matches 7 bases. This CDR3 has 14 amino acids. CDR1 is SQVTM, CDR2 ANQGSEA, per germline. The V and J ends lost 5 bases and 2 bases, in that order; junction bases with no gene match: 6. CDR3 amino acids: CSVSQGFGNQPQHF. The CDR3 DNA reads as TGCAGCGTTTCACAGGGGTTTGGCAATCAGCCCCAGCATTTT.

This clone came up a few times. The chain links TRBV3-1 (or the pseudogene TRBV3-2) to TRBJ1-1; D is unclear. This CDR3 comprises 15 residues. V was clipped by 6 bases and J by 2 bases, with 16 bases between them. Germline V gene sequence: CDR1 LGHDT, CDR2 YNNKEL (reference sequence). CDR3 sequence: CASRGNSGGNTEAFF. The CDR3 DNA follows: TGTGCCAGCAGGGGAAACTCGGGAGGTAACACTGAAGCTTTCTTT.

This clone has only one observation. The chain is built from TRBV7-2 and TRBJ2-7; D not resolved. The length of the CDR3 is 15 residues. V lost 0 bases and J lost 0, with 9 bases in between. Looked up from germline, CDR1 is SGHTA and CDR2 is FQGNSA. CDR3: CASSLASLSSYEQYF. DNA of the CDR3: TGTGCCAGCAGCTTAGCGTCCCTAAGCTCCTACGAGCAGTACTTC.

The chain combines TRBV18 with TRBJ1-1, with a possible D match to TRBD1 (6 bases). The CDR3 runs to 16 residues. The V gene lost 2 bases and the J gene lost 1 base, with 14 bases spanning the gap. Germline loops: CDR1 KGHSH, CDR2 LQKENI. In DNA form, the CDR3 reads TGTGCCAGCTCACCAACGGCTACCAGGGGGAACACTGAAGCTTTCTTT. It is translated as CASSPTATRGNTEAFF.

The chain recombines TRBV18 with TRBJ2-5, with D tentatively TRBD2 (6 bases). CDR3 length equals 15 residues. V was clipped by 5 bases and J by 0 bases, with 13 bases between them. Germline-derived CDR1 and CDR2 are KGHSH and LQKENI. CDR3 coding DNA: TGTGCCAGCTCATCGGCGGGACTGAACCAAGAGACCCAGTACTTC. Protein sequence: CASSSAGLNQETQYF.

Concerning this clone: Other DNA sequences of this sample code for an identical CDR3. The chain is built from TRBV24-1 and TRBJ1-1; no definite D call. Looked up from germline, CDR1 is KGHDR and CDR2 is SFDVKD. Trimming stripped 5 bases from V and 1 base from J, with 7 bases between. CDR3 size: 13 residues. The CDR3 coding sequence is TGTGCCACCAGTGGAGGAGGGAACACTGAAGCTTTCTTT. Translated: CATSGGGNTEAFF.

A remark on this clone: At the DNA level, this CDR3 is encoded by other sequences in the same sample as well. The chain is built from TRBV12-3 or TRBV12-4 and TRBJ1-1; D perhaps matches TRBD1 (5 bases). V was shortened by 4 bases and J by 1 base, with 7 bases between the two germline ends. The CDR3 sequence is 13 residues long. CDR3 loop: CASSSQGNTEAFF. CDR3 DNA: TGTGCCAGCAGTTCCCAGGGGAACACTGAAGCTTTCTTT.

The V and J genes are TRBV6-5 and TRBJ2-3; maybe TRBD2 (6 bases). CDR1 is MNHEY and CDR2 is SVGAGI in the germline V gene. Between the trimmed V and J ends, which lost 10 bases and 0 bases, there was a span of 14 bases. This CDR3 is built from 14 residues. The CDR3 bases are TGTGCCAACAAGGAGGGGCCAAGCACAGATACGCAGTATTTT. Residues: CANKEGPSTDTQYF.

The chain links TRBV1 to TRBJ2-7; TRBD1 is the table's D call and was not checked against the DNA. TRBV1 is labeled a pseudogene. The CDR3 length is 15 residues. CDR3 bases: TGCACCAGCAGCCAAGATATTCCAGACTCCTACGAGCAGTACTTC. It translates to CTSSQDIPDSYEQYF.

This chain links TRBV30 with TRBJ1-4; TRBD1 aligns across 8 bases. This CDR3 spans 15 amino acids. The germline CDR1 and CDR2 sequences are GTSNPN and SVGIG (reference sequence). V lost 0 bases, J lost 8 bases, and 8 bases stayed unmatched. As DNA, the CDR3 is TGTGCCTGGAGTGTACTCCTTGGGACAGGCGAAAAACTGTTTTTT. Translated, it gives CAWSVLLGTGEKLFF.

This clone is termed medium-sized. The chain combines TRBV5-1 with TRBJ2-1; 7 bases line up with TRBD1. The V and J ends lost 0 bases and 0 bases, in that order; junction bases with no gene match: 3. The CDR3 is 16 residues long. Germline V gene lookup returns CDR1 SGHRS and CDR2 YFSETQ. DNA of the CDR3: TGCGCCAGCAGCTTGGGCTACAGGGGCTCCTACAATGAGCAGTTCTTC. Protein product: CASSLGYRGSYNEQFF.

A few counts support this clone. The chain is built from TRBV9 and TRBJ1-2; D remains ambiguous. The CDR3 loop spans 12 amino acids. The V end was cut by 4 bases, the J end by 6 bases, with 10 bases between. CDR1 and CDR2 from the germline V gene are SGDLS and YYNGEE. The CDR3 region is CASSRRGDGYTF. The CDR3 nucleotides are TGTGCCAGCAGCCGACGGGGTGATGGCTACACCTTC.

V and J are TRBV7-2 and TRBJ1-2; the match to TRBD1 covers 7 bases. The germline CDR1 and CDR2 sequences are SGHTA and FQGNSA. V lost 9 bases to trimming and J lost 8 bases; unmatched junction nucleotides: 18. The CDR3 sequence is 15 residues long. This CDR3 reads CASIPSNRGSGGYTF. For the CDR3, the DNA is TGTGCCAGTATACCCTCAAACAGGGGTTCGGGGGGCTACACCTTC. Full variable domain (outside the CDR3, taken from reference TRBV7-2 and TRBJ1-2): GAGVSQSPSNKVTEKGKDVELRCDPISGHTALYWYRQSLGQGLEFLIYFQGNSAPDKSGLPSDRFSAERTGGSVSTLTIQRTQQEDSAVYLCASIPSNRGSGGYTFGSGTRLTVV.

CDR3 amino acids: CASSPLSSGDNEQFF. CDR3 nucleotides: TGTGCCAGCTCACCACTCTCTAGCGGAGACAATGAGCAGTTCTTC. The chain uses TRBV18 and TRBJ2-1; 7 nucleotides match TRBD2. After removal of 1 base from V and 5 bases from J, the junction contained 5 bases not matched to a gene. The length of the CDR3 is 15 residues. Germline assignment: CDR1 KGHSH and CDR2 LQKENI.

The V and J genes are TRBV5-6 and TRBJ1-3; TRBD1 matches at 7 bases. The germline V gene has CDR1 SGHDT and CDR2 YYEEEE. V shed 2 bases, J shed 0 bases, and the junction held 5 bases outside the gene matches. The CDR3 contains 16 residues. CDR3 region: CASSFLGGPSGNTIYF. The CDR3 nucleotides read TGTGCCAGCAGCTTTTTAGGGGGCCCCTCTGGAAACACCATATATTTT.

The chain carries TRBV10-3 and TRBJ2-7; the D gene is possibly TRBD1 (6 bases). Germline CDR1 and CDR2: ENHRY and SYGVKD. The V and J ends lost 6 bases and 0 bases respectively, with 12 bases between them. The CDR3 covers 14 residues. This CDR3 reads CAISPTGHSYEQYF. As DNA, the CDR3 is TGTGCCATCAGCCCGACAGGACACTCCTACGAGCAGTACTTC.

The chain links TRBV5-1 to TRBJ2-4; D unclear. CDR3 length: 14 residues. In germline, CDR1 is SGHRS, CDR2 YFSETQ. V lost 0 bases and J lost 0, with 4 bases in between. In DNA form, the CDR3 reads TGCGCCAGCAGCTTGGATAGAGCCAAAAACATTCAGTACTTC. This codes for CASSLDRAKNIQYF.

The chain joins TRBV28 to TRBJ2-7; D is perhaps TRBD2 (6 bases). V was pared by 8 bases and J by 3 bases, with 20 bases between. Germline V gene sequence: CDR1 MDHEN, CDR2 SYDVKM. The CDR3 loop spans 15 amino acids. In nucleotides, the CDR3 is TGTGCCAGCGCCCTTCCGGGACTGTACGACTACGAGCAGTACTTC. It specifies CASALPGLYDYEQYF.

This sequence joins TRBV7-8 and TRBJ2-3, with 7 bases that match TRBD2. CDR3 size: 18 residues. Germline CDR1 and CDR2: SGHVS and FQNEAQ. The J segment lost 0 bases and the V segment lost 3 bases, leaving 12 bases of the junction unmatched. In DNA form, the CDR3 reads TGTGCCAGCAGCTTTCGCTTTGGGGGGGATCTTAGCACAGATACGCAGTATTTT. Protein product: CASSFRFGGDLSTDTQYF.

The gene calls are TRBV10-3 and TRBJ1-2, with D tentatively TRBD1 (5 bases). The CDR3 runs 15 residues. Germline values: CDR1 ENHRY, CDR2 SYGVKD. V lost 8 bases and J lost 8, with 24 bases in between. Here the CDR3 reads CAIGEATGLEGGYTF. CDR3 nucleotides: TGTGCCATCGGAGAGGCTACAGGTCTCGAAGGGGGCTACACCTTC.

The CDR3: CASSPREENGYTF. The CDR3 region has the DNA TGTGCCAGCTCACCCAGGGAGGAGAATGGCTACACCTTC. This chain joins TRBV18 and TRBJ1-2; D is perhaps TRBD1 (5 bases). Germline V gene data show CDR1 as KGHSH and CDR2 as LQKENI. The germline V and J ends were trimmed by 3 bases and 6 bases, with 11 bases remaining between them. The CDR3 is 13 residues long.

J is TRBJ2-7 and V is TRBV4-1; tentatively, D is TRBD1 (5 bases). Germline CDR1 MGHRA, CDR2 YSYEKL. The CDR3 runs 12 residues. Trimming left V 1 base short and J 6 bases short, with 7 bases between. CDR3 nucleotide sequence: TGCGCCAGCAGCCAAGGTACAGGCGAGCAGTACTTC. This encodes CASSQGTGEQYF.

The V gene is TRBV28, the J gene TRBJ2-7; 12 bases align to TRBD2. The V and J ends lost 5 bases and 1 base, in that order; junction bases with no gene match: 6. Germline CDR1 MDHEN, CDR2 SYDVKM. The CDR3 loop spans 16 amino acids. DNA of the CDR3: TGTGCCAGCAGTCCGGGAGGACTAGCGGGGTCCTACGAGCAGTACTTC. It translates to CASSPGGLAGSYEQYF.